A single sample gave rise to the 28 T cell receptor beta chains below, sequenced in a study of CD8 T cells in ankylosing spondylitis (dated by TCRdb to about 2017). To prepare the library, 5' RACE was applied. The reads were generated on an Illumina HiSeq 2500. TCRdb trimmed public reads at Q25 via fastp, called clones via MiXCR and kept in-frame beta chains. Rows with one shared CDR3 protein collapse into an entry with the most common genes and DNA. The sample data list roughly 150,000 distinct CDR3 sequences, and 30% to 35% of these were observed just once. Around 6% of the sample is held by the ten biggest clonotypes. Sequencing was carried out using synovial fluid, either unsorted or a sorted T cell fraction (not recorded which). These receptors all come from a male donor with ankylosing spondylitis.

The chain is built from TRBV7-9 and TRBJ2-3; TRBD2 agrees at 8 bases. The CDR3 runs 15 residues. Germline V gene lookup returns CDR1 SEHNR and CDR2 FQNEAQ (reference sequence). J was trimmed by 7 bases and V by 4 bases; bases with no gene match: 10. The CDR3 protein is CASSSSGSITHTQYF. For the CDR3, the DNA is TGTGCCAGCAGCTCCAGCGGGAGCATCACTCATACGCAGTATTTT.

This chain joins TRBV6-5 and TRBJ2-5, with a possible D match to TRBD2 (6 bases). The CDR3 totals 15 residues. Germline V gene sequence: CDR1 MNHEY, CDR2 SVGAGI. Trimming removed 0 bases from V and 4 bases from J, with 12 bases in between. The CDR3 DNA follows: TGTGCCAGCAGTTACTCGAATCTGGGGGGAGAGACCCAGTACTTC. As protein: CASSYSNLGGETQYF.

The V gene is TRBV7-2, the J gene TRBJ2-2; perhaps D is TRBD1 or TRBD2 (5 bases each). This CDR3 spans 17 amino acids. The germline gives CDR1 SGHTA, CDR2 FQGNSA. With 5 bases removed from V and 2 bases from J, the gap between germline ends came to 18 bases. The CDR3, as DNA: TGTGCCAGCAGCCACCTTCCGGGACCCTTCAACACCGGGGAGCTGTTTTTT. Translating it yields CASSHLPGPFNTGELFF.

This chain links TRBV20-1 with TRBJ2-7; D is possibly TRBD1 (6 bases). The ends were cut back, 1 base at V and 2 bases at J, with 9 bases in the middle. Germline CDR1 DFQATT, CDR2 SNEGSKA (reference sequence). This CDR3 has 13 amino acids. This CDR3 is CSARVGGPYEQYF. The CDR3 DNA reads as TGCAGTGCTAGAGTAGGGGGACCCTACGAGCAGTACTTC.

In this sample, this clonotype turned up a few times. The rearrangement joins TRBV10-3 to TRBJ2-7; perhaps TRBD2 as D (6 bases). V was pared by 4 bases and J by 3 bases, with 22 bases between. Germline values: CDR1 ENHRY, CDR2 SYGVKD. CDR3 length equals 17 residues. Here the CDR3 reads CAISGGASGQSFYEQYF. For the CDR3, the DNA is TGTGCCATCAGTGGCGGGGCCTCGGGCCAAAGTTTCTACGAGCAGTACTTC.

The chain couples TRBV21-1 to TRBJ2-1. TRBV21-1 is recorded as a pseudogene. The CDR3 has 15 amino acids. CDR3 residues: CASSKRSCNFGEQFF. The DNA of the CDR3 is TGTGCCAGCAGCAAAAGGAGTTGTAATTTTGGTGAGCAGTTCTTC.

This clonotype was observed a few times. The chain combines TRBV20-1 with TRBJ2-2, with 10 bases lining up with TRBD2. J was trimmed by 0 bases and V by 4 bases; bases with no gene match: 8. This CDR3 comprises 17 residues. Germline CDR1 DFQATT, CDR2 SNEGSKA (reference sequence). The CDR3 loop is CSANGASGSPNTGELFF. The CDR3 coding sequence is TGCAGTGCTAACGGGGCTAGCGGGAGCCCGAACACCGGGGAGCTGTTTTTT.

The chain couples TRBV2 to TRBJ2-5; 8 nucleotides line up with TRBD2. Germline CDR1 and CDR2: SNHLY and FYNNEI. CDR3 length equals 13 residues. J was trimmed by 4 bases and V by 5 bases; bases with no gene match: 3. CDR3 nucleotides: TGTGCCAGCAGTCCGAGCGGGAGAGAGACCCAGTACTTC. This encodes CASSPSGRETQYF.

This chain joins TRBV7-2 and TRBJ2-1; TRBD2 matches at 10 bases. V lost 2 bases, J lost 9 bases, and 10 bases stayed unmatched. The V gene's germline CDR1 is SGHTA and CDR2 FQGNSA. The CDR3 contains 16 residues. This CDR3 reads CASSLRLAGVLGEQFF. CDR3 in DNA: TGTGCCAGCAGCTTACGCCTAGCGGGAGTCTTGGGTGAGCAGTTCTTC. Based on the CDR3 plus reference TRBV7-2 and TRBJ2-1, the full variable domain is GAGVSQSPSNKVTEKGKDVELRCDPISGHTALYWYRQSLGQGLEFLIYFQGNSAPDKSGLPSDRFSAERTGGSVSTLTIQRTQQEDSAVYLCASSLRLAGVLGEQFFGPGTRLTVL.

This clonotype has at least ten counts. The gene calls are TRBV7-2 and TRBJ1-5; 9 nucleotides line up with TRBD1. CDR3 size: 15 residues. CDR1 and CDR2 from the germline V gene are SGHTA and FQGNSA. Losses at the gene ends were 3 bases for V and 6 bases for J; bases not matched to a gene: 6. The CDR3 sequence: CASSLRQGEFQPQHF. DNA for the CDR3: TGTGCCAGCAGCTTGCGACAGGGGGAATTTCAGCCCCAGCATTTT.

This clonotype was seen at least ten times. The chain employs TRBV20-1 and TRBJ2-3; weak D call: TRBD2 (6 bases). The germline CDR1 and CDR2 sequences are DFQATT and SNEGSKA (reference sequence). The V end was cut by 3 bases, the J end by 2 bases, with 12 bases between. The CDR3 is made up of 14 amino acids. Here the CDR3 reads CSASPGLFTDTQYF. The CDR3 coding sequence is TGCAGTGCTAGCCCGGGACTTTTCACAGATACGCAGTATTTT.

Only a few counts were recorded for this clonotype. This chain connects TRBV2 to TRBJ2-1; 9 bases fit TRBD2. V gave up 7 bases and J gave up 4 bases; unmatched junction bases: 8. CDR1 is SNHLY, CDR2 FYNNEI, per germline. CDR3 length: 15 amino acids. CDR3 region: CASIETLAGYNEQFF. The CDR3 bases are TGTGCCAGCATTGAGACGCTAGCGGGGTACAATGAGCAGTTCTTC. The entire variable domain, with the rest obtained from reference TRBV2 and TRBJ2-1, is as follows: EPEVTQTPSHQVTQMGQEVILRCVPISNHLYFYWYRQILGQKVEFLVSFYNNEISEKSEIFDDQFSVERPDGSNFTLKIRSTKLEDSAMYFCASIETLAGYNEQFFGPGTRLTVL.

In its sample, this clonotype was seen a few times. This chain uses TRBV10-3 with TRBJ1-1; D not certain. The V gene lost 4 bases and the J gene lost 1 base, with 13 bases spanning the gap. CDR3 length: 15 residues. Germline CDR1 reads ENHRY; CDR2 reads SYGVKD. The CDR3 DNA reads TGTGCCATCAGTGCTTCTGGGGAGAAGAACACTGAAGCTTTCTTT. Translated: CAISASGEKNTEAFF.

This clonotype occurred many times. The chain recombines TRBV3-1 with TRBJ1-2; tentative D call: TRBD1 (5 bases). Germline V CDR1 and CDR2: LGHDT, YNNKEL (reference sequence). Trimming took 5 bases from V and 3 from J, leaving 13 bases between them. The CDR3 covers 14 residues. As DNA, the CDR3 is TGTGCCAGCAGCTTGCAGGGTGTGGACTATGGCTACACCTTC. Protein sequence: CASSLQGVDYGYTF.

V is TRBV7-9 and J is TRBJ2-1, with 13 positions matching TRBD2. The V segment lost 5 bases and the J segment 3 bases; nucleotides outside the gene matches: 4. CDR1 SEHNR and CDR2 FQNEAQ come from the germline V gene (reference sequence). The CDR3 is 16 amino acids. CDR3 loop: CASSVRLAGGYNEQFF. The CDR3 DNA is TGTGCCAGCAGCGTCAGACTAGCGGGAGGCTACAATGAGCAGTTCTTC.

This clonotype came up many times. The chain links TRBV20-1 to TRBJ2-7; TRBD2 matches at 9 bases. Germline lookup yields CDR1 DFQATT and CDR2 SNEGSKA (reference sequence). Losses at the gene ends were 6 bases for V and 0 bases for J; bases not matched to a gene: 9. The CDR3 loop spans 15 amino acids. CDR3 sequence reads: CSAPGSGGGSYEQYF. The CDR3 DNA follows: TGCAGTGCCCCGGGTAGCGGGGGCGGCTCCTACGAGCAGTACTTC.

The chain links TRBV20-1 to TRBJ1-5; 9 bases are shared with TRBD1. The length of the CDR3 is 17 residues. Germline CDR1 DFQATT, CDR2 SNEGSKA (reference sequence). V gave up 1 base and J gave up 5 bases; unmatched junction bases: 12. The CDR3 here is CSARVPPGTGKDQPQHF. CDR3 in DNA: TGCAGTGCTAGAGTACCACCCGGGACAGGGAAGGATCAGCCCCAGCATTTT.

The sample holds one count of this clonotype. The V gene is TRBV7-3, the J gene TRBJ2-5, with TRBD2 matching 14 bases. V shed 3 bases and J 1 base; nucleotides not matched to a gene: 7. This CDR3 region has 18 residues. Looked up from germline, CDR1 is SGHTA and CDR2 is FQGTGA. CDR3 sequence reads: CASSLRLAGGALQETQYF. The CDR3 DNA reads as TGTGCCAGCAGCTTGAGACTAGCGGGAGGGGCGCTCCAAGAGACCCAGTACTTC.

This clonotype was detected a few times. The chain employs TRBV12-3 or TRBV12-4 and TRBJ2-3; D remains unclear. The CDR3 sequence is 14 residues long. The V and J ends lost 3 bases and 1 base respectively, with 8 bases between them. CDR3 nucleotide sequence: TGTGCCAGCAGTTTTCTGTTGGGCACAGATACGCAGTATTTT. The encoded protein is CASSFLLGTDTQYF.

This rearrangement joins TRBV28 to TRBJ1-1; D is unclear. CDR3 length equals 12 residues. Germline CDR1 is MDHEN and CDR2 is SYDVKM. V was trimmed by 6 bases and J by 6 bases, leaving 11 bases between them. CDR3 coding DNA: TGTGCCAGCAGCCCTAGGATCGCTGAAGCTTTCTTT. It is translated as CASSPRIAEAFF.

This clonotype occurred a few times. CDR3 sequence reads: CASSQRGQGAVREKLFF. The CDR3 nucleotides are TGCGCCAGCAGCCAAAGGGGACAGGGGGCAGTCCGGGAAAAACTGTTTTTT. The V and J genes are TRBV4-3 and TRBJ1-4; 12 positions match TRBD1. The CDR3 consists of 17 residues. Unmatched junction bases numbered 9, after V lost 2 bases and J lost 8 bases. CDR1 LGHNA and CDR2 YSLEER come from the germline V gene.

The CDR3 DNA sequence: TGTGCCAGCAGCTTACCGGACAGGGAACGGGTGACCCAGTACTTC. Its translation: CASSLPDRERVTQYF. The chain has TRBV7-8 and TRBJ2-5, with 8 bases fitting TRBD1. The CDR3 loop spans 15 amino acids. Germline CDR1 SGHVS, CDR2 FQNEAQ. Trimming at V came to 2 bases and at J to 7 bases, leaving 9 bases not matched to a gene. The entire variable domain, with the rest obtained from reference TRBV7-8 and TRBJ2-5, is as follows: GAGVSQSPRYKVAKRGQDVALRCDPISGHVSLFWYQQALGQGPEFLTYFQNEAQLDKSGLPSDRFFAERPEGSVSTLKIQRTQQEDSAVYLCASSLPDRERVTQYFGPGTRLLVL.

This clonotype occurred many times. The DNA for the CDR3 is TGCAGTGCTAGCTGGCTAGCGGGGGGGCGGGGTGAGCAGTTCTTC. Amino acids: CSASWLAGGRGEQFF. The J gene is TRBJ2-1, the V gene TRBV20-1, with 12 positions matching TRBD2. V lost 3 bases to trimming and J lost 9 bases; unmatched junction nucleotides: 9. Germline CDR1 and CDR2: DFQATT and SNEGSKA (reference sequence). The CDR3 runs to 15 residues.

In this sample, this clonotype turned up a few times. The J gene is TRBJ2-5, the V gene TRBV20-1; D may be TRBD2 (6 bases). The V gene's germline CDR1 is DFQATT and CDR2 SNEGSKA (reference sequence). This CDR3 region has 13 residues. Trimming removed 1 base from V and 4 bases from J, with 10 bases in between. The CDR3 nucleotides read TGCAGTGCTAGAGGGGACTTAGGAGAGACCCAGTACTTC. Encoded protein: CSARGDLGETQYF.

This rearrangement joins TRBV12-3 or TRBV12-4 to TRBJ2-7; either TRBD1 or TRBD2 may fit D (6 bases each). V was pared by 5 bases and J by 5 bases, with 16 bases between. This CDR3 is built from 14 residues. This CDR3 is CASSRSGGRNEQYF. In DNA, the CDR3 is TGTGCCAGCAGTCGCTCTGGGGGGCGGAACGAGCAGTACTTC.

The genes are TRBV27 and TRBJ2-3; D perhaps matches TRBD2 (6 bases). From germline, CDR1 is MNHEY and CDR2 SMNVEV (reference sequence). CDR3 length equals 11 residues. Trimming took off 8 bases at V and 6 bases at J, with 9 bases between the two ends. Here the CDR3 reads CASGRGDTQYF. The CDR3 DNA sequence: TGTGCCAGCGGTCGGGGGGATACGCAGTATTTT.

Many counts were recorded for this clonotype. This chain connects TRBV20-1 to TRBJ2-1; TRBD2 might be the D (5 bases). CDR1 and CDR2 from the germline V gene are DFQATT and SNEGSKA (reference sequence). This CDR3 has 15 amino acids. Trimming cost V 0 bases and J 6 bases, with 15 bases left between them. CDR3 sequence: CSARDIGRAFNEQFF. The CDR3 bases are TGCAGTGCTAGAGATATAGGGCGGGCCTTCAATGAGCAGTTCTTC.

The table lists this clonotype with many counts. The V and J genes are TRBV2 and TRBJ1-2; D not resolved. V was clipped by 6 bases and J by 4 bases, with 15 bases between them. The germline V gene encodes CDR1 SNHLY and CDR2 FYNNEI. CDR3 length: 14 amino acids. The CDR3 sequence is CASRGSRTSYGYTF. In DNA, the CDR3 is TGTGCCAGCAGAGGAAGCCGGACTAGCTATGGCTACACCTTC. Full variable domain (outside the CDR3, taken from reference TRBV2 and TRBJ1-2): EPEVTQTPSHQVTQMGQEVILRCVPISNHLYFYWYRQILGQKVEFLVSFYNNEISEKSEIFDDQFSVERPDGSNFTLKIRSTKLEDSAMYFCASRGSRTSYGYTFGSGTRLTVV.